This paragraph reports one T cell receptor beta chain. TCRdb's copy holds only in-frame clones and misses some; the assay was immunoSEQ multiplex PCR. The repertoire holds roughly 53,000 clones, with more than 70% as singletons. CDR1 is MRHNA, CDR2 SNTAGT, per germline. The CDR3 sequence is 14 residues long. V shed 2 bases and J 4 bases; nucleotides not matched to a gene: 2. The sample is drawn from a study of OX40 agonist ivuxolimab in advanced cancers. The sample consisted of CD4+ or CD8+ T cells sorted from blood, taken in a trial of the OX40 agonist ivuxolimab. This receptor was taken from an adult with an advanced solid tumor such as melanoma, head and neck, liver or kidney cancer. The chain joins TRBV6-4 to TRBJ1-1; the match to TRBD1 covers 9 bases. CDR3 DNA: TGTGCCAGCAGTGACACGGACAGGGGCACTGAAGCTTTCTTT. Translated, it gives CASSDTDRGTEAFF.